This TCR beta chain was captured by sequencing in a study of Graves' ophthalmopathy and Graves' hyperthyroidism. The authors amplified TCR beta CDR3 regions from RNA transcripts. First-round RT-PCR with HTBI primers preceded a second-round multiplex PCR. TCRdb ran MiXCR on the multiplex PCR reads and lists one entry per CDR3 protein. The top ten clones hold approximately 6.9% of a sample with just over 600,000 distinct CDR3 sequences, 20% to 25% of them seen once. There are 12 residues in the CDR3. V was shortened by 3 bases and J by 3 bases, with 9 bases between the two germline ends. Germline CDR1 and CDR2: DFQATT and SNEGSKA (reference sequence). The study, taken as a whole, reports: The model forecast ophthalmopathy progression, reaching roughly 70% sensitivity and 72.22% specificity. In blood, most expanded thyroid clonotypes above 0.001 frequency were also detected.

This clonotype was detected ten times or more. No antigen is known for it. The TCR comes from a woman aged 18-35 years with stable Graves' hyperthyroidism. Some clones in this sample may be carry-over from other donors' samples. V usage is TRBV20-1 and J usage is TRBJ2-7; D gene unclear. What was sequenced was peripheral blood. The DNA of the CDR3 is TGCAGTGCTAGCGTCGCGGTCTACGAGCAGTACTTC. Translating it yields CSASVAVYEQYF.